The 19 T cell receptor beta chains presented below share a single source sample, sequenced in a study of control samples from healthy donors and cancer patients. TCRdb keeps only in-frame clones here, not all; method: immunoSEQ multiplex PCR. The sample shows roughly 220,000 clones, roughly 94% of them seen only once. The sample consisted of blood. These receptors came from a man aged 45 to 65 in good health.

The CDR3 DNA follows: TGTGCCAGCAGCCCGGGACATGATCCGGGGTACACCTTC. This translates into CASSPGHDPGYTF. V is TRBV5-6 and J is TRBJ1-2; possibly TRBD1 for D (6 bases). CDR3 length equals 13 residues. V dropped 4 bases and J dropped 11 bases, with 18 bases sitting between them. Germline V lookup: CDR1 SGHDT, CDR2 YYEEEE. The variable domain in full, completed from reference TRBV5-6 and TRBJ1-2, reads DAGVTQSPTHLIKTRGQQVTLRCSPKSGHDTVSWYQQALGQGPQFIFQYYEEEERQRGNFPDRFSGHQFPNYSSELNVNALLLGDSALYLCASSPGHDPGYTFGSGTRLTVV.

The chain has TRBV25-1 and TRBJ1-1; TRBD1 might be the D (6 bases). The germline CDR1 and CDR2 sequences are MGHDK and SYGVNS. The CDR3 consists of 14 residues. The V end was cut by 5 bases, the J end by 5 bases, with 15 bases between. CDR3 protein: CASSRKGGSTEAFF. CDR3 coding DNA: TGTGCCAGCAGTCGGAAGGGGGGGAGTACTGAAGCTTTCTTT.

V is TRBV5-4 and J is TRBJ2-6, with 11 positions matching TRBD1. The V gene end was trimmed by 4 bases and the J gene end by 5 bases; junction bases not matched to a gene: 11. The CDR3 is 18 residues long. CDR1 is SGHNT and CDR2 is YYREEE in the germline V gene (reference sequence). In DNA form, the CDR3 reads TGTGCCAGCAGCGCACCGGGACAGGGGGGCTTCTGGGCCAACGTCCTGACTTTC. This gives the protein CASSAPGQGGFWANVLTF.

The J gene is TRBJ2-6, the V gene TRBV3-1 (or the pseudogene TRBV3-2); D unresolved. Trimming removed 1 base from V and 0 bases from J, with 10 bases in between. From germline, CDR1 is LGHDT and CDR2 YNNKEL (reference sequence). This CDR3 has 17 residues. The CDR3 spells CASSQAPTHSGANVLTF. The DNA for the CDR3 is TGTGCCAGCAGCCAAGCCCCGACGCACTCTGGGGCCAACGTCCTGACTTTC.

The CDR3 DNA reads TGTGCCAGCAGCTGGACTAGCGGGGGGGCGACATACAATGAGCAGTTCTTC. Protein sequence: CASSWTSGGATYNEQFF. The chain joins TRBV5-5 to TRBJ2-1, with 15 bases fitting TRBD2. V shed 3 bases and J 4 bases; nucleotides not matched to a gene: 5. The CDR3 loop spans 17 amino acids. Germline V gives CDR1 SGHKS, CDR2 YYEKEE (reference sequence). Full variable domain (outside the CDR3, taken from reference TRBV5-5 and TRBJ2-1): DAGVTQSPTHLIKTRGQQVTLRCSPISGHKSVSWYQQVLGQGPQFIFQYYEKEERGRGNFPDRFSARQFPNYSSELNVNALLLGDSALYLCASSWTSGGATYNEQFFGPGTRLTVL.

This chain links TRBV3-1 (or the pseudogene TRBV3-2) with TRBJ2-3; D unresolved. Trimming cost V 4 bases and J 2 bases, with 7 bases left between them. Germline-derived CDR1 and CDR2 are LGHDT and YNNKEL (reference sequence). The CDR3 has 13 residues. CDR3 sequence reads: CASSPPTTDTQYF. CDR3 sequence (DNA): TGTGCCAGCAGCCCTCCAACCACAGATACGCAGTATTTT.

Only one count was recorded for this clone. The chain employs TRBV18 and TRBJ2-5; 8 nucleotides match TRBD1. Trimming took 3 bases from V and 4 from J; bases not matched to a gene: 4. The CDR3 is 14 amino acids. Germline loops: CDR1 KGHSH, CDR2 LQKENI. In DNA, the CDR3 is TGTGCCAGCTCACCGGACAGGGCTGCAGAGACCCAGTACTTC. It yields the protein CASSPDRAAETQYF.

The chain has TRBV6-5 and TRBJ2-3; 8 bases line up with TRBD2. The CDR3 runs 14 residues. CDR1 and CDR2 (germline): MNHEY, SVGAGI. V gave up 8 bases and J gave up 2 bases; unmatched junction bases: 6. Here the CDR3 DNA reads TGTGCCAGCGTAATCGGGGGGGCCACAGATACGCAGTATTTT. As protein: CASVIGGATDTQYF.

The chain carries TRBV19 and TRBJ1-2; D uncertain. The germline V gene has CDR1 LNHDA and CDR2 SQIVND (reference sequence). V was pared by 5 bases and J by 2 bases, with 15 bases between. This CDR3 is 15 amino acids long. The CDR3 DNA reads TGTGCCAGTAGTCCGATAGCGGCGGGGAACTATGGCTACACCTTC. It yields the protein CASSPIAAGNYGYTF.

The chain combines TRBV5-1 with TRBJ2-1; D unclear. The germline CDR1 and CDR2 sequences are SGHRS and YFSETQ. The CDR3 length is 15 residues. V was cut by 1 base and J by 9 bases, with 17 bases left in between. The CDR3 DNA is TGCGCCAGCAGCTTGAACACTCATCTTCGCGGTGAGCAGTTCTTC. Residues: CASSLNTHLRGEQFF.

This clone has only one observation. This chain links TRBV5-1 with TRBJ2-1; either TRBD1 or TRBD2 may supply D (5 bases each). CDR3 length: 15 amino acids. Germline CDR1 and CDR2: SGHRS and YFSETQ. V shed 3 bases and J shed 0 bases, with 10 bases lying between them. The DNA of the CDR3 is TGCGCCAGCAGCTCCGGGGCCGCCTCCTACAATGAGCAGTTCTTC. Its translation: CASSSGAASYNEQFF.

The V gene is TRBV7-8, the J gene TRBJ2-7, with TRBD2 identical over 14 bases. The germline V gene has CDR1 SGHVS and CDR2 FQNEAQ. V trimming: 10 bases; J trimming: 1 base; junction bases outside the gene matches: 12. CDR3 length: 17 residues. The CDR3 bases are TGTGCCACCAATACCCCGGGACTAGCGGGGGCTTCCTACGAGCAGTACGTC. Translation: CATNTPGLAGASYEQYV.

This chain uses TRBV1 with TRBJ1-1. TRBV1 is assigned pseudogene status. The CDR3 runs 11 residues. CDR3 bases: TGCACCAGCAGCCAAGCTCCGGCAGCTTTCTTT. Residues: CTSSQAPAAFF.

Concerning this clone itself: This sample includes further DNA sequences coding for the same CDR3. The chain recombines TRBV18 with TRBJ2-7; D may be TRBD2 (5 bases). The CDR3 runs 12 residues. Trimming pared 6 bases from V and 5 bases from J, leaving 11 bases between. Germline CDR1 is KGHSH and CDR2 is LQKENI. The CDR3 nucleotides are TGTGCCAGCTCCCCTCGGGGAGACGAGCAGTACTTC. Its translation: CASSPRGDEQYF.

This clone appeared a few times. The V gene is TRBV28, the J gene TRBJ2-3; unclear D gene. With 7 bases removed from V and 4 bases from J, the gap between germline ends came to 18 bases. CDR1 is MDHEN and CDR2 is SYDVKM in the germline V gene. This CDR3 is built from 15 residues. CDR3 loop: CASNPPSILPDTQYF. In DNA form, the CDR3 reads TGTGCCAGCAACCCTCCGAGCATTCTCCCAGATACGCAGTATTTT.

V is TRBV14 and J is TRBJ2-2; weak D call: TRBD1 (5 bases). V gave up 1 base and J gave up 1 base, with 10 bases separating them. CDR1 is SGHDN, CDR2 FVKESK, per germline. This CDR3 is 16 amino acids long. CDR3 region: CASSQVADRNTGELFF. The CDR3 DNA is TGTGCCAGCAGCCAAGTAGCCGACAGGAACACCGGGGAGCTGTTTTTT.

The rearrangement uses TRBV10-3 and TRBJ1-2; no definite D call. Germline V gene data show CDR1 as ENHRY and CDR2 as SYGVKD. Between the trimmed V and J ends, which lost 2 bases and 5 bases, there was a span of 15 bases. The CDR3 spans 15 residues. The CDR3 DNA reads TGTGCCATCAGTGAGACGGACGGTGACCTTTATGGCTACACCTTC. This encodes CAISETDGDLYGYTF.

V and J are TRBV5-1 and TRBJ1-6, with D possibly being TRBD1 (5 bases). Deletions cut 4 bases from V and 8 bases from J, with 13 bases between. The CDR3 covers 14 residues. Per germline, CDR1 SGHRS and CDR2 YFSETQ. CDR3 bases: TGCGCCAGCAGCGCCCTAGTGGGGGATTCACCCCTCCACTTT. Its translation is CASSALVGDSPLHF.

The chain joins TRBV5-5 to TRBJ2-2; D tentatively reads TRBD1 or TRBD2 (6 bases each). Germline V gene lookup returns CDR1 SGHKS and CDR2 YYEKEE (reference sequence). V lost 6 bases and J 2 bases, leaving 23 bases between the germline ends. The CDR3 is 18 residues long. This chain's CDR3 is CASILGVSGARNTGELFF. For the CDR3, the DNA is TGTGCCAGCATCCTTGGGGTATCGGGGGCACGTAACACCGGGGAGCTGTTTTTT.